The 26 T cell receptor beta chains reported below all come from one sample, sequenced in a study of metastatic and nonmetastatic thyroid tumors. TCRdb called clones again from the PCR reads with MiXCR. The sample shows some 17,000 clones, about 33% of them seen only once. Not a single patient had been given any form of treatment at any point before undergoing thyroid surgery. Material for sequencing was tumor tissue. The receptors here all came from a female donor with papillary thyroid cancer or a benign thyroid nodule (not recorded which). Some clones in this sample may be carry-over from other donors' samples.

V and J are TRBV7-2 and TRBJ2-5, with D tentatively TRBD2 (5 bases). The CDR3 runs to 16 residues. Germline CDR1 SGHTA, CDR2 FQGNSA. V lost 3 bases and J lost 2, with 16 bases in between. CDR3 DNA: TGTGCCAGCAGCTTTGCGGGCGCGGGTCTGCAAGAGACCCAGTACTTC. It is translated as CASSFAGAGLQETQYF. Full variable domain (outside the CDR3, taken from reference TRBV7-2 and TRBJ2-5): GAGVSQSPSNKVTEKGKDVELRCDPISGHTALYWYRQSLGQGLEFLIYFQGNSAPDKSGLPSDRFSAERTGGSVSTLTIQRTQQEDSAVYLCASSFAGAGLQETQYFGPGTRLLVL.

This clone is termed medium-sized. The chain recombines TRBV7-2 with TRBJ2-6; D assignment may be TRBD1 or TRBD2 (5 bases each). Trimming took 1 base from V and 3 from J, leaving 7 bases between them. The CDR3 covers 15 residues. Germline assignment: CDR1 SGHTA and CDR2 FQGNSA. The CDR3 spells CASSLGGIGANVLTF. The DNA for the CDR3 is TGTGCCAGCAGCTTAGGGGGGATTGGGGCCAACGTCCTGACTTTC.

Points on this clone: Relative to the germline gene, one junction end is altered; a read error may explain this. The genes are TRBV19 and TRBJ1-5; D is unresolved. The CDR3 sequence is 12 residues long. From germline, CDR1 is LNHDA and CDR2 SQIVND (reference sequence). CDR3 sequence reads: CASSRVVWPQNF. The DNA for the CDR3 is TGTGCCAGTAGTCGCGTGGTTTGGCCCCAGAATTTT.

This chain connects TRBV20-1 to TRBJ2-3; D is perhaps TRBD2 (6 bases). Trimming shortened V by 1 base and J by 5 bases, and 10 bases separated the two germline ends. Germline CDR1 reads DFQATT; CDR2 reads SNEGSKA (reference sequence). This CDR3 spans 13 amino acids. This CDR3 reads CSARVQGGDTQYF. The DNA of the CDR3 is TGCAGTGCTAGAGTGCAGGGAGGAGATACGCAGTATTTT.

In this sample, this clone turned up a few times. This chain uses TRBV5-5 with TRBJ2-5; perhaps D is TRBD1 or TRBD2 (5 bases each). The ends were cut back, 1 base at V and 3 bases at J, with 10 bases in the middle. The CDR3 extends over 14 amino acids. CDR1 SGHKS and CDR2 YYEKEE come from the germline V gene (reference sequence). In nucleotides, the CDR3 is TGTGCCAGCAGCTTGATGGGGACGGAAGAGACCCAGTACTTC. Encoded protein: CASSLMGTEETQYF.

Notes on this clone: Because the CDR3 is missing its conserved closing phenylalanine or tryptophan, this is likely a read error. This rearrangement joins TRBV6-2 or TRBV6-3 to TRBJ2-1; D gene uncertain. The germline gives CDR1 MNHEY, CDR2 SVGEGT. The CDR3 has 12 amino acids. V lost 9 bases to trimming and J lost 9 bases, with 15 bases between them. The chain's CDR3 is CASRTGSSEQFL. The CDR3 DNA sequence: TGTGCCAGTAGGACCGGATCGAGTGAGCAGTTCCTC.

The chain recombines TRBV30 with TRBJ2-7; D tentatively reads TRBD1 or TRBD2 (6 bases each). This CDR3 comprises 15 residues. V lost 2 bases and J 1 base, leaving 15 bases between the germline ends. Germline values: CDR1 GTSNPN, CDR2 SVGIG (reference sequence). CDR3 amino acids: CAWSQQGGGSYEQYF. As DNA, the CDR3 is TGTGCCTGGAGTCAACAGGGTGGGGGGTCCTACGAGCAGTACTTC.

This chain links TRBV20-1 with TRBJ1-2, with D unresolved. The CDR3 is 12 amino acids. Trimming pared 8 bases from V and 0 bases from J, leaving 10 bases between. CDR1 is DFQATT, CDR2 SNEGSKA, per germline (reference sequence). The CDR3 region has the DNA TGCAGTTCTATTTTAACTAACTATGGCTACACCTTC. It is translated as CSSILTNYGYTF.

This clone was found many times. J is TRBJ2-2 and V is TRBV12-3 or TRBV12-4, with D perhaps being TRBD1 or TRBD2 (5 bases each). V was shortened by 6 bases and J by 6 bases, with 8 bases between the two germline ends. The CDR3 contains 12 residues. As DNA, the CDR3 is TGTGCCAGCAGCCTGGGGGCCGGGGAGCTGTTTTTT. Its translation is CASSLGAGELFF.

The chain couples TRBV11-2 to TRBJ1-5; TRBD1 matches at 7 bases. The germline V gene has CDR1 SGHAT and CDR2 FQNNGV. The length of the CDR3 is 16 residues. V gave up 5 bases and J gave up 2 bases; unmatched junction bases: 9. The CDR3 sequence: CASSTKNRGGNQPQHF. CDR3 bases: TGTGCCAGCAGCACAAAAAACAGGGGTGGCAATCAGCCCCAGCATTTT.

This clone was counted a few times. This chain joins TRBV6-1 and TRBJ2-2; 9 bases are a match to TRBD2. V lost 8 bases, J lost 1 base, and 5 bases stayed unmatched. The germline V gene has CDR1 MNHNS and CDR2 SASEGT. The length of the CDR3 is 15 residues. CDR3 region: CASGLAGRNTGELFF. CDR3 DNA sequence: TGTGCCAGCGGGCTAGCGGGACGGAACACCGGGGAGCTGTTTTTT.

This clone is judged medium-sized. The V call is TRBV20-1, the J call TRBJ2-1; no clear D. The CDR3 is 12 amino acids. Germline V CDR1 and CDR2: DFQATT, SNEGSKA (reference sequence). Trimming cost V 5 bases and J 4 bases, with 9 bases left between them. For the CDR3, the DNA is TGCAGTGCTTCACATCCTTACAATGAGCAGTTCTTC. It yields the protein CSASHPYNEQFF.

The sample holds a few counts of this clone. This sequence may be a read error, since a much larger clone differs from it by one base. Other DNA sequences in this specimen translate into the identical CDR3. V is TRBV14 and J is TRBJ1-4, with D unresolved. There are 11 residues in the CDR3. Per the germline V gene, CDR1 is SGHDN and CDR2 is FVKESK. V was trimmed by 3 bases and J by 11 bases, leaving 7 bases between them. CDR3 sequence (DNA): TGTGCCAGCAGCCAGACTGAGAAACTGTTTTTT. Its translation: CASSQTEKLFF.

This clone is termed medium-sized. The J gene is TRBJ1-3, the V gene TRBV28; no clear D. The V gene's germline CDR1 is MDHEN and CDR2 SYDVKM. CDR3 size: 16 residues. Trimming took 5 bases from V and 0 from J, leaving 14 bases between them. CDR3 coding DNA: TGTGCCAGCAGTGATCCTAGCAGGTCCTCTGGAAACACCATATATTTT. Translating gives CASSDPSRSSGNTIYF.

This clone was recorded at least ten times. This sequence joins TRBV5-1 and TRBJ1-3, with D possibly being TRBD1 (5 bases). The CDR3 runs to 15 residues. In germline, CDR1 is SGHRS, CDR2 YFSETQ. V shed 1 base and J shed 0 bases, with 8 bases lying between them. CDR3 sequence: CASSLTGVSGNTIYF. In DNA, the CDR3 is TGCGCCAGCAGCTTGACAGGCGTCTCTGGAAACACCATATATTTT.

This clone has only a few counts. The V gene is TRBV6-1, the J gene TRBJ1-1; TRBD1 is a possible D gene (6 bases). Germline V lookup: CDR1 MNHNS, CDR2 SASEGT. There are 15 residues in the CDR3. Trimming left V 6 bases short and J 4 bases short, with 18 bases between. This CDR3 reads CASRDTLQGVTEAFF. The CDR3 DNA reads TGTGCCAGCAGAGACACGTTACAGGGAGTCACTGAAGCTTTCTTT.

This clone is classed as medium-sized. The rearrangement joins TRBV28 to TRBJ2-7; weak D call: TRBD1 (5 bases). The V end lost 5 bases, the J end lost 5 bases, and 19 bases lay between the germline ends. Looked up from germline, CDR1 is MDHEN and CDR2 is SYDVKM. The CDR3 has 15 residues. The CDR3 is CASSPRQGIPHEQYF. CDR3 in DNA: TGTGCCAGCAGTCCAAGGCAGGGTATTCCCCACGAGCAGTACTTC.

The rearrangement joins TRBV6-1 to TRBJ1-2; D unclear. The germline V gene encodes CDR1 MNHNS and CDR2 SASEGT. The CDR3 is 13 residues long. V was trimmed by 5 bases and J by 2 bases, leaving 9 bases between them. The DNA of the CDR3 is TGTGCCAGCAGTCGCACAAGGAACTATGGCTACACCTTC. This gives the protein CASSRTRNYGYTF.

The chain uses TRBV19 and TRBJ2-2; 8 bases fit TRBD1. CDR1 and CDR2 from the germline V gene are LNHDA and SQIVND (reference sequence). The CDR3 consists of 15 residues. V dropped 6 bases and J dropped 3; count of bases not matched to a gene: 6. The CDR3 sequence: CASSPGQAYTGELFF. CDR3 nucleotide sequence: TGTGCCAGTAGCCCGGGACAGGCCTACACCGGGGAGCTGTTTTTT.

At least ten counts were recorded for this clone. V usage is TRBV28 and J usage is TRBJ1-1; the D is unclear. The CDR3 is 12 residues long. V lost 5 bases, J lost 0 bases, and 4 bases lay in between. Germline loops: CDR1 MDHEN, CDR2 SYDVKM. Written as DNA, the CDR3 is TGTGCCAGCAGTCTCTTGAACACTGAAGCTTTCTTT. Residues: CASSLLNTEAFF.

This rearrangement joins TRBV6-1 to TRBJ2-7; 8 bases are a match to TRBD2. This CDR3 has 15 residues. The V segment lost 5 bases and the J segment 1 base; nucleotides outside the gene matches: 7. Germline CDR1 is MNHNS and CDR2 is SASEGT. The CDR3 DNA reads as TGTGCCAGCAGTCCCTCCGGGACTAGATCCTACGAGCAGTACTTC. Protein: CASSPSGTRSYEQYF.

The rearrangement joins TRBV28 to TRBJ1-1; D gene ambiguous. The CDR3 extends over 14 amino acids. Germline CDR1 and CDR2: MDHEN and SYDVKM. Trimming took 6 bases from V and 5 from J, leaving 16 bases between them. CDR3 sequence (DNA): TGTGCCAGCAGATCGGTTCAGGCTAGAACTGAAGCTTTCTTT. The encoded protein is CASRSVQARTEAFF.

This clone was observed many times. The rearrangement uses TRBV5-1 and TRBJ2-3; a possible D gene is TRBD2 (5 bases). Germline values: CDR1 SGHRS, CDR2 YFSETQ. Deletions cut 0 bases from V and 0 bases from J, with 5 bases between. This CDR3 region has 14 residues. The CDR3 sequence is CASSLGTSTDTQYF. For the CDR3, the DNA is TGCGCCAGCAGCTTGGGGACTAGCACAGATACGCAGTATTTT. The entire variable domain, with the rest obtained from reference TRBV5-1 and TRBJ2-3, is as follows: KAGVTQTPRYLIKTRGQQVTLSCSPISGHRSVSWYQQTPGQGLQFLFEYFSETQRNKGNFPGRFSGRQFSNSRSEMNVSTLELGDSALYLCASSLGTSTDTQYFGPGTRLTVL.

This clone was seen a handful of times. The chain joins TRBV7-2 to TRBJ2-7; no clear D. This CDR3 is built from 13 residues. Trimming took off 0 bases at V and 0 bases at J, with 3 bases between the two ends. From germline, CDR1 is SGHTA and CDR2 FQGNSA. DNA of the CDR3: TGTGCCAGCAGCTTAGCGAGCTCCTACGAGCAGTACTTC. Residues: CASSLASSYEQYF.

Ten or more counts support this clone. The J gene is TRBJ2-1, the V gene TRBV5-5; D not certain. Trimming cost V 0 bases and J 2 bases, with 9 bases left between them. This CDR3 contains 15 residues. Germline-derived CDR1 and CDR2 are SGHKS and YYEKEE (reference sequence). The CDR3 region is CASSLEAETYNEQFF. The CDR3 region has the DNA TGTGCCAGCAGCTTGGAGGCAGAGACCTACAATGAGCAGTTCTTC.

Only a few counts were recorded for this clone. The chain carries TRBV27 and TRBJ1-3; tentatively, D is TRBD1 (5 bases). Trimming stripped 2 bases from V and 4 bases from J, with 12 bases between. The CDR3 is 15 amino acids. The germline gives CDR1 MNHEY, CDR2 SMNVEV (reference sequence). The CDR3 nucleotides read TGTGCCAGCAGTTTAGGGGCAGGGCCGGGAAACACCATATATTTT. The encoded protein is CASSLGAGPGNTIYF.